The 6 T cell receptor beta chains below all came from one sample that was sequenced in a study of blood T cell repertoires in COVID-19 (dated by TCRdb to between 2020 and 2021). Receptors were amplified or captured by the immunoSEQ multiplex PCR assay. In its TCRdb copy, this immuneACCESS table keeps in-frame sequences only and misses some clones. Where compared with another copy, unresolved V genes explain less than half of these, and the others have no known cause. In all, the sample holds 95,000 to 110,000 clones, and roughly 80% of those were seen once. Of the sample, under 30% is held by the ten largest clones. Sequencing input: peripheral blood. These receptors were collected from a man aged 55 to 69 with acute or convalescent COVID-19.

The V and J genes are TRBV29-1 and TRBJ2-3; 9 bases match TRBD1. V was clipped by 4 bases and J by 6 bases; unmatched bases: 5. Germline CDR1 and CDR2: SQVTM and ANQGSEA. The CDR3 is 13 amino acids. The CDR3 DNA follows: TGCAGCGTTGCCACAGGGGGCTACGATACGCAGTATTTT. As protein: CSVATGGYDTQYF.

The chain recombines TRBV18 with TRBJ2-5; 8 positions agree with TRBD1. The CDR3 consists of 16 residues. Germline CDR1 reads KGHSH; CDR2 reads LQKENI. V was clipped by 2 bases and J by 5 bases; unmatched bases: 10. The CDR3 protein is CASSPSRGPAGETQYF. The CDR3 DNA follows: TGTGCCAGCTCACCATCCAGGGGGCCGGCGGGGGAGACCCAGTACTTC.

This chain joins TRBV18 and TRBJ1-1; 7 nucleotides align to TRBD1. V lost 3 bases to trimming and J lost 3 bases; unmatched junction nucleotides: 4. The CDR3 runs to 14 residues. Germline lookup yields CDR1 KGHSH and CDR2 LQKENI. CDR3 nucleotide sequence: TGTGCCAGCTCACCTATCAGGGGGGACACTGAAGCTTTCTTT. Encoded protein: CASSPIRGDTEAFF.

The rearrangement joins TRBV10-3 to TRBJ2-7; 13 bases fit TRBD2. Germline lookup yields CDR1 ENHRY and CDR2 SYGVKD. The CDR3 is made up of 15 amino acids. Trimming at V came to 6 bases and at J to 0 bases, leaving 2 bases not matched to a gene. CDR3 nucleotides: TGTGCCATCAGCGGGACTAGCGGGATCTCCTACGAGCAGTACTTC. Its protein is CAISGTSGISYEQYF.

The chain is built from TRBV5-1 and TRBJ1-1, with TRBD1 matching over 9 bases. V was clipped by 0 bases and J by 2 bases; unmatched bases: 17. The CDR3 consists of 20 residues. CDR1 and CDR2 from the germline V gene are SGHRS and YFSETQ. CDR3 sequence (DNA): TGCGCCAGCAGCTTGGCCGTCCCCCGTACGTACAGGGGGCGAAACACTGAAGCTTTCTTT. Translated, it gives CASSLAVPRTYRGRNTEAFF.

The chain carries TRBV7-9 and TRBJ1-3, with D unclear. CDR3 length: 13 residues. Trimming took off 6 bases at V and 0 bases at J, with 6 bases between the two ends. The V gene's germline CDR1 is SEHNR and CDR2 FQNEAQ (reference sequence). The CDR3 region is CASRSGSGNTIYF. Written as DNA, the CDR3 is TGTGCCAGCAGATCAGGCTCTGGAAACACCATATATTTT.